Following are 8 T cell receptor beta chains from one sample sequenced in a study of T cell repertoires in cytomegalovirus infection. TCRdb recomputed calls from the reads with MiXCR, one row per CDR3 protein. This sample yields 150,000 to 200,000 distinct CDR3 sequences, of which 15% to 20% are seen a single time; under 20% belongs to the top ten. Sequencing was carried out using CD8+ T cells from PBMCs. These receptors were obtained from a human donor in good health (CMV status not recorded). Some clones in this sample may be carry-over from other donors' samples.

The sample holds many counts of this clonotype. CDR3 protein: CASSYRQGRTDTQYF. The CDR3 region has the DNA TGTGCCAGCAGCTACCGACAGGGGCGCACAGATACGCAGTATTTT. The chain couples TRBV7-9 to TRBJ2-3; 8 positions match TRBD1. Germline CDR1 and CDR2: SEHNR and FQNEAQ (reference sequence). The CDR3 has 15 amino acids. Unmatched junction bases numbered 4, after V lost 4 bases and J lost 1 base.

The rearrangement links TRBV5-4 to TRBJ2-1, with TRBD2 matching 7 bases. The CDR3 covers 15 residues. Germline CDR1 reads SGHNT; CDR2 reads YYREEE (reference sequence). Unmatched junction bases numbered 7, after V lost 1 base and J lost 6 bases. CDR3 sequence reads: CASSLRRELRNEQFF. CDR3 sequence (DNA): TGTGCCAGCAGCTTGCGGCGGGAGTTGCGCAATGAGCAGTTCTTC.

This clonotype came up a few times. The chain employs TRBV29-1 and TRBJ2-2; D is undetermined. The CDR3 sequence is 11 residues long. Germline-derived CDR1 and CDR2 are SQVTM and ANQGSEA. V was pared by 4 bases and J by 6 bases, with 6 bases between. Here the CDR3 DNA reads TGCAGCGTTGCGGTTGCCGGGGAGCTGTTTTTT. Protein sequence: CSVAVAGELFF.

This clonotype appeared a few times. The V gene is TRBV12-3 or TRBV12-4, the J gene TRBJ1-1; 7 bases map to TRBD1. There are 15 residues in the CDR3. J lost 4 bases, V lost 5 bases, and 10 bases had no gene match. This CDR3 is CASSTNRGSGTEAFF. DNA for the CDR3: TGTGCCAGCAGTACCAACAGGGGTTCGGGCACTGAAGCTTTCTTT.

Regarding this clonotype: A much larger clone differs from this one at a single base, so this may be a read error. The DNA of the CDR3 is TGTGCCAGCAGCTTTCGGACAGGAGCCTCCTACGAGCAGTACTTC. It codes for CASSFRTGASYEQYF. V gene TRBV7-2 combines with J gene TRBJ2-7, with 7 nucleotides matching TRBD1. Per the germline V gene, CDR1 is SGHTA and CDR2 is FQGNSA. The V gene end was trimmed by 3 bases and the J gene end by 0 bases; junction bases not matched to a gene: 5. This CDR3 contains 15 residues.

This clonotype was found a few times. The V call is TRBV28, the J call TRBJ1-5; no definite D call. The CDR3 is 14 amino acids. V was clipped by 6 bases and J by 3 bases, with 12 bases between them. The germline CDR1 and CDR2 sequences are MDHEN and SYDVKM. CDR3: CASRFLQINQPQHF. CDR3 DNA: TGTGCCAGCAGATTTTTACAGATCAATCAGCCCCAGCATTTT.

The rearrangement uses TRBV7-9 and TRBJ1-1; 10 bases are shared with TRBD1. The CDR3 totals 16 residues. CDR1 and CDR2 from the germline V gene are SEHNR and FQNEAQ (reference sequence). Germline trimming cut 1 base from V and 4 bases from J; bases unmatched to any gene: 6. CDR3 coding DNA: TGTGCCAGCAGCTTAGGGAGACAGGGGGCTCGCACTGAAGCTTTCTTT. Translation gives CASSLGRQGARTEAFF.

In this sample, this clonotype turned up many times. V is TRBV27 and J is TRBJ2-1; D is possibly TRBD2 (6 bases). CDR1 and CDR2 (germline): MNHEY, SMNVEV (reference sequence). The CDR3 is 15 residues long. The V end was cut by 3 bases, the J end by 3 bases, with 12 bases between. CDR3 nucleotides: TGTGCCAGCAGTTTGCTTCCTAGCGACTACAATGAGCAGTTCTTC. It encodes CASSLLPSDYNEQFF.